These 27 T cell receptor beta chains were sequenced from one sample in a study of T cells after somatic rescue of genetic block. The repertoire was sequenced with immunoSEQ multiplex PCR; TCRdb's copy has only in-frame clones and lacks some. The table includes approximately 110,000 clones, 80% to 95% detected once. The specimen was peripheral blood mononuclear cells (PBMCs). These receptor sequences come from a woman younger than 30.

The rearrangement links TRBV9 to TRBJ2-3; the D gene is possibly TRBD2 (7 bases). V lost 4 bases, J lost 2 bases, and 14 bases lay in between. Germline V gene data show CDR1 as SGDLS and CDR2 as YYNGEE. CDR3 length: 15 residues. The CDR3 DNA is TGTGCCAGCAGCTTAAGAGGGGGGGTCACAGATACGCAGTATTTT. Translation: CASSLRGGVTDTQYF.

The chain uses TRBV6-1 and TRBJ1-3; 7 positions match TRBD1. The CDR3 length is 14 residues. The junction had 8 bases not matched to a gene; V was cut back by 6 bases and J by 6 bases. Germline V gene data show CDR1 as MNHNS and CDR2 as SASEGT. CDR3 in amino acids: CASSADRTLNTIYF. As DNA, the CDR3 is TGTGCCAGCAGCGCGGACAGGACTCTAAACACCATATATTTT.

Points on this clone: The junction departs from the called germline gene at one end, perhaps through a read error. This chain connects TRBV6-1 to TRBJ2-5, with 9 nucleotides matching TRBD2. CDR1 is MNHNS and CDR2 is SASEGT in the germline V gene. The CDR3 has 16 residues. Here the CDR3 DNA reads TGTGCCAGCAGTGAATATAGCGGGGGAGGGTTAGAGATCCAGTACTTC. It specifies CASSEYSGGGLEIQYF.

The chain carries TRBV7-9 and TRBJ2-7; tentatively, D is TRBD1 (6 bases). The germline gives CDR1 SEHNR, CDR2 FQNEAQ (reference sequence). The CDR3 contains 13 residues. V lost 5 bases to trimming and J lost 6 bases, with 14 bases between them. DNA for the CDR3: TGTGCCAGCAGCCTTACAGGGCCGGGCGAGCAGTACTTC. Amino acids: CASSLTGPGEQYF.

This clone was counted between two and nine times. The rearrangement joins TRBV6-1 to TRBJ1-1; D may be TRBD1 (5 bases). V gave up 4 bases and J gave up 10 bases, with 16 bases separating them. CDR3 length: 13 amino acids. Germline CDR1 reads MNHNS; CDR2 reads SASEGT. The CDR3 coding sequence is TGTGCCAGCAGTGGACAGCAGTTTGCGGGAGCTTTCTTT. As protein: CASSGQQFAGAFF.

The chain couples TRBV4-1 to TRBJ2-5; D may match TRBD1 or TRBD2 (5 bases each). With the DNA end fitting TRBJ2-7 better, the J assignment may be wrong. The length of the CDR3 is 14 residues. Germline lookup yields CDR1 MGHRA and CDR2 YSYEKL. The chain's CDR3 is CASSQGPGLYEQYF. The CDR3 DNA reads TGCGCCAGCAGCCAAGGACCGGGGCTCTACGAGCAGTACTTC.

This chain uses TRBV14 with TRBJ1-6, with D possibly TRBD1 on 6 matching bases. The CDR3 has 14 residues. The V gene lost 5 bases and the J gene lost 9 bases, with 14 bases spanning the gap. The germline V gene has CDR1 SGHDN and CDR2 FVKESK. The CDR3 nucleotides read TGTGCCAGCAGCGACAGGTTTAGGCGTTCACCCCTCCACTTT. Protein product: CASSDRFRRSPLHF.

The count of this clone is one. The chain has TRBV14 and TRBJ2-1, with TRBD2 matching 10 bases. In germline, CDR1 is SGHDN, CDR2 FVKESK. V was clipped by 2 bases and J by 4 bases; unmatched bases: 8. The CDR3 totals 17 residues. This CDR3 is CASSQYNSGGPYNEQFF. Written as DNA, the CDR3 is TGTGCCAGCAGCCAATATAATAGCGGGGGGCCTTACAATGAGCAGTTCTTC.

V gene TRBV4-3 combines with J gene TRBJ1-6; D is perhaps TRBD1 (5 bases). CDR1 is LGHNA, CDR2 YSLEER, per germline. Trimming took 0 bases from V and 7 from J, leaving 19 bases between them. The CDR3 length is 18 residues. The CDR3 loop is CASSQDLPGRVGNSPLHF. The CDR3 region has the DNA TGCGCCAGCAGCCAAGATCTCCCGGGACGGGTGGGGAATTCACCCCTCCACTTT.

The table lists this clone with a count of one. The V and J genes are TRBV6-1 and TRBJ1-6; 10 bases agree with TRBD1. The germline V gene has CDR1 MNHNS and CDR2 SASEGT. The CDR3 is 15 residues long. The junction had 5 bases not matched to a gene; V was cut back by 6 bases and J by 6 bases. For the CDR3, the DNA is TGTGCCAGCAGCCTGGGACAGGGGATTAATTCACCCCTCCACTTT. Its protein product is CASSLGQGINSPLHF.

The genes are TRBV6-5 and TRBJ1-2; maybe TRBD1 (5 bases). The CDR3 consists of 15 residues. Germline V gene lookup returns CDR1 MNHEY and CDR2 SVGAGI. V shed 6 bases and J shed 0 bases, with 14 bases lying between them. The CDR3 loop is CASSPGQTSNYGYTF. For the CDR3, the DNA is TGTGCCAGCAGCCCCGGACAAACTTCTAACTATGGCTACACCTTC.

The chain carries TRBV18 and TRBJ2-6; D is ambiguous. V was cut by 1 base and J by 3 bases, with 19 bases left in between. The CDR3 spans 19 residues. CDR1 is KGHSH and CDR2 is LQKENI in the germline V gene. The CDR3 DNA sequence: TGTGCCAGCTCACCACTTCGTCCCGCGGAAGCTAGTGGGGCCAACGTCCTGACTTTC. It is translated as CASSPLRPAEASGANVLTF. Full variable domain (remainder filled in from reference TRBV18 and TRBJ2-6): NAGVMQNPRHLVRRRGQEARLRCSPMKGHSHVYWYRQLPEEGLKFMVYLQKENIIDESGMPKERFSAEFPKEGPSILRIQQVVRGDSAAYFCASSPLRPAEASGANVLTFGAGSRLTVL.

The chain couples TRBV14 to TRBJ2-7, with 7 bases that match TRBD1. This CDR3 spans 14 amino acids. Losses at the gene ends were 1 base for V and 6 bases for J; bases not matched to a gene: 6. Looked up from germline, CDR1 is SGHDN and CDR2 is FVKESK. The chain's CDR3 is CASSQVQGSFEQYF. The CDR3 DNA follows: TGTGCCAGCAGCCAAGTACAGGGGTCGTTCGAGCAGTACTTC.

The genes are TRBV28 and TRBJ1-2, with D possibly matching TRBD1 (5 bases). V lost 7 bases to trimming and J lost 8 bases, with 20 bases between them. Germline V gene data show CDR1 as MDHEN and CDR2 as SYDVKM. This CDR3 is built from 14 residues. CDR3 in amino acids: CASNVEGSLEGYTF. The CDR3 region has the DNA TGTGCCAGCAACGTCGAGGGGTCCCTTGAGGGCTACACCTTC.

Note on this clone: Additional DNA sequences in this sample encode the identical CDR3. V is TRBV9 and J is TRBJ2-1, with 14 bases fitting TRBD2. Germline CDR1 reads SGDLS; CDR2 reads YYNGEE. V lost 4 bases, J lost 9 bases, and 6 bases stayed unmatched. This CDR3 is built from 15 residues. The CDR3 bases are TGTGCCAGCAGCCCGACTAGCGGGGGGGCCTTTGAGCAGTTCTTC. Translated, it gives CASSPTSGGAFEQFF.

The genes are TRBV7-2 and TRBJ2-5; D tentatively fits TRBD1 or TRBD2 (5 bases each). This CDR3 spans 15 amino acids. The V and J ends lost 2 bases and 5 bases respectively, with 15 bases between them. CDR1 and CDR2 from the germline V gene are SGHTA and FQGNSA. The CDR3 protein is CASSLSSHGAETQYF. The CDR3 nucleotides are TGTGCCAGCAGCTTAAGCTCCCACGGGGCGGAGACCCAGTACTTC. The full variable domain, its missing parts supplied by reference TRBV7-2 and TRBJ2-5, is GAGVSQSPSNKVTEKGKDVELRCDPISGHTALYWYRQSLGQGLEFLIYFQGNSAPDKSGLPSDRFSAERTGGSVSTLTIQRTQQEDSAVYLCASSLSSHGAETQYFGPGTRLLVL.

The chain employs TRBV4-3 and TRBJ1-4, with D perhaps matching TRBD1 (5 bases). This CDR3 is 17 amino acids long. Germline V lookup: CDR1 LGHNA, CDR2 YSLEER. V was clipped by 0 bases and J by 0 bases, with 11 bases between them. The CDR3 sequence is CASSQDRATATNEKLFF. CDR3 DNA: TGCGCCAGCAGCCAAGACAGGGCCACTGCAACTAATGAAAAACTGTTTTTT.

The rearrangement links TRBV7-2 to TRBJ1-6; 8 bases line up with TRBD1. V lost 4 bases and J lost 7; bases outside the gene matches: 6. Per the germline V gene, CDR1 is SGHTA and CDR2 is FQGNSA. This CDR3 comprises 15 residues. The CDR3 DNA sequence: TGTGCCAGCAGCTCCGGACAGGGTCAAAATTCACCCCTCCACTTT. This gives the protein CASSSGQGQNSPLHF.

The chain carries TRBV10-3 and TRBJ1-1; D is ambiguous. CDR3 size: 14 residues. Germline V gene data show CDR1 as ENHRY and CDR2 as SYGVKD. V was trimmed by 7 bases and J by 3 bases, leaving 15 bases between them. The chain's CDR3 is CAITLDPRDTEAFF. CDR3 DNA: TGTGCCATCACTCTGGACCCGAGGGACACTGAAGCTTTCTTT.

V is TRBV30 and J is TRBJ2-1; 7 bases align to TRBD1. The CDR3 contains 17 residues. Germline V lookup: CDR1 GTSNPN, CDR2 SVGIG (reference sequence). The junction had 12 bases not matched to a gene; V was cut back by 0 bases and J by 4 bases. CDR3 residues: CAWSVQGRFRHYNEQFF. Written as DNA, the CDR3 is TGTGCCTGGAGTGTACAGGGGCGGTTTAGGCATTACAATGAGCAGTTCTTC.

The chain joins TRBV2 to TRBJ2-5; TRBD2 aligns across 7 bases. With 0 bases clipped from V and 5 bases from J, the junction kept 6 bases outside the gene matches. The CDR3 extends over 15 amino acids. Germline CDR1 is SNHLY and CDR2 is FYNNEI. CDR3 sequence reads: CASSEALAGVETQYF. CDR3 nucleotides: TGTGCCAGCAGTGAAGCGCTTGCGGGGGTGGAGACCCAGTACTTC.

V usage is TRBV7-5 and J usage is TRBJ2-7; the table's D call, TRBD1, has no DNA check behind it. TRBV7-5 is shown as a pseudogene. The CDR3 covers 14 residues. The CDR3 DNA reads as TGTGCCAGAAGCTATTGGGACAGGGATTACGAGCAGTACTTC. Protein sequence: CARSYWDRDYEQYF.

The chain links TRBV5-6 to TRBJ2-5; TRBD2 matches 7 bases. This CDR3 is built from 14 residues. In germline, CDR1 is SGHDT, CDR2 YYEEEE. Trimming took 0 bases from V and 5 from J; bases not matched to a gene: 4. CDR3 sequence reads: CASSLGLARETQYF. CDR3 DNA: TGTGCCAGCAGCTTGGGACTAGCAAGGGAGACCCAGTACTTC.

V usage is TRBV19 and J usage is TRBJ1-3, with D possibly matching TRBD1 (6 bases). Trimming pared 1 base from V and 6 bases from J, leaving 10 bases between. This CDR3 is 14 amino acids long. Germline CDR1 LNHDA, CDR2 SQIVND (reference sequence). CDR3 protein: CASSIAQGVNTIYF. CDR3 nucleotide sequence: TGTGCCAGTAGTATAGCACAGGGAGTAAACACCATATATTTT.

V is TRBV5-6 and J is TRBJ1-3; 7 bases map to TRBD1. The CDR3 contains 15 residues. With V trimmed by 2 bases and J by 2 bases, 4 bases remained unmatched. Germline-derived CDR1 and CDR2 are SGHDT and YYEEEE. DNA of the CDR3: TGTGCCAGCAGCTTCGGGAGGGGGCCTGGAAACACCATATATTTT. Its protein product is CASSFGRGPGNTIYF.

CDR3: CAWKGADYGYTF. CDR3 sequence (DNA): TGTGCCTGGAAGGGGGCAGACTATGGCTACACCTTC. The rearrangement links TRBV30 to TRBJ1-2, with TRBD1 identical over 7 bases. Germline trimming cut 4 bases from V and 3 bases from J; bases unmatched to any gene: 2. Germline V gene lookup returns CDR1 GTSNPN and CDR2 SVGIG (reference sequence). CDR3 size: 12 residues.

The J gene is TRBJ2-7, the V gene TRBV7-6; possibly TRBD1 or TRBD2 for D (6 bases each). The germline V gene encodes CDR1 SGHVS and CDR2 FNYEAQ. Between the trimmed V and J ends, which lost 1 base and 5 bases, there was a span of 15 bases. The CDR3 extends over 15 amino acids. CDR3 DNA sequence: TGTGCCAGCAGCTTAGAAGGGGGGCCGGCCAACGAGCAGTACTTC. The encoded protein is CASSLEGGPANEQYF.